The subject of this entry is one T cell receptor beta chain. The table came from immunoSEQ multiplex PCR; TCRdb's copy has only in-frame clones and leaves some out. The table records 170,000 or so clones, 78% of them present only once. The data belong to a study of blood T cell repertoires in COVID-19. Membership in each cohort depended on participant-reported clinical history. The TCR comes from a woman aged 45-65 years who had recovered from COVID-19. The sequencing input was PBMCs or T cells enriched from blood (not recorded which).

The CDR3: CASSQSEGENYGYTF. The CDR3 DNA reads as TGCGCCAGCAGCCAAAGCGAGGGGGAAAACTATGGCTACACCTTC. This chain joins TRBV4-1 and TRBJ1-2; D is perhaps TRBD1 (6 bases). The ends were cut back, 2 bases at V and 2 bases at J, with 12 bases in the middle. CDR1 is MGHRA and CDR2 is YSYEKL in the germline V gene. CDR3 length: 15 residues.